Given below is one T cell receptor (beta chain) in context. Its antigen is not identified. The germline V gene has CDR1 SGDLS and CDR2 YYNGEE. V was pared by 4 bases and J by 1 base, with 2 bases of the junction left unmatched. CDR3 length equals 14 residues. This record comes from a study of cytomegalovirus exposure and HLA in healthy donors. Across the whole study: An earlier analysis found some 100 million unique TCR beta sequences from around 180 million T cells. The study placed roughly four fifths of its 398 genotyped donors in the Caucasian-associated ancestry cluster. Findings and caveats of the study: What TCR beta sequences reportedly achieved was accurate prediction of HLA-A and HLA-B alleles in most subjects. Productive status was seen about 87% or about 30% of the time for most TCR beta V segments in an earlier analysis.

Amplification used 60 Vbeta primers and 13 Jbeta primers. The protocol was immunoSEQ multiplex PCR, while the TCRdb copy is restricted to in-frame clones and leaves out a portion. The sample has about 130,000 clones, 70% to 85% seen once; the top ten hold 3.5% to 4.5%. The gene calls are TRBV9 and TRBJ1-1; TRBD1 matches at 9 bases. This receptor was obtained from a man aged 35 to 55 in good health and CMV-seropositive. Sequences were obtained from PBMCs. CDR3 residues: CASSPTGGNTEAFF. In DNA form, the CDR3 reads TGTGCCAGCAGCCCGACAGGGGGGAACACTGAAGCTTTCTTT. The full variable domain, with the rest looked up from reference TRBV9 and TRBJ1-1, is DSGVTQTPKHLITATGQRVTLRCSPRSGDLSVYWYQQSLDQGLQFLIQYYNGEERAKGNILERFSAQQFPDLHSELNLSSLELGDSALYFCASSPTGGNTEAFFGQGTRLTVV.